The clone carrying this TCR beta chain was found a few times. The antigen is not known. V lost 0 bases and J lost 2, with 8 bases in between. Germline-derived CDR1 and CDR2 are SGHRS and YFSETQ. The CDR3 covers 14 residues. This specimen comes from a study of post-analysis software for immune sequencing data. Whole-study findings and limits: Versus controls, multiple sclerosis patients showed significantly lower diversity (normalized Chao1). Five TRBV segments occurring more often in patients than controls included TRBV5-6, TRBV5-1 and TRBV20-1.

Built from TCR beta cDNA, the libraries had unique molecular identifiers in them. TCRdb reprocessed the PCR reads with MiXCR, giving one entry per CDR3 protein. The sample has hundreds of thousands of distinct CDR3 sequences; around 53% are singletons. The chain links TRBV5-1 to TRBJ2-5, with a possible D match to TRBD2 (5 bases). The sequencing sample was made of blood. This TCR came from a girl between 10 and 17 years old with multiple sclerosis. CDR3 residues: CASSLGGMQETQYF. Here the CDR3 DNA reads TGCGCCAGCAGCTTGGGAGGGATGCAAGAGACCCAGTACTTC. Using reference TRBV5-1 and TRBJ2-5 for the parts outside the CDR3, the full variable domain is KAGVTQTPRYLIKTRGQQVTLSCSPISGHRSVSWYQQTPGQGLQFLFEYFSETQRNKGNFPGRFSGRQFSNSRSEMNVSTLELGDSALYLCASSLGGMQETQYFGPGTRLLVL.